Below are 23 T cell receptor beta chains sequenced from a single sample in a study of T cell clones after liver transplantation. Measured with immunoSEQ multiplex PCR; TCRdb has only the in-frame clones, and not every one. The sample carries tens of thousands of clones, roughly three quarters recorded once. This specimen was CD4+ T cells from blood, taken at the 22-month timepoint. All receptors come from a human patient who received a liver transplant. Some T cells here may be from the graft donor.

This clone was recorded a few times. CDR3 region: CATSTFGWEYNEQFF. The CDR3 nucleotides read TGTGCCACCAGCACCTTCGGATGGGAATACAATGAGCAGTTCTTC. This chain joins TRBV15 and TRBJ2-1, with D hard to call. The CDR3 spans 15 residues. The germline V and J ends were trimmed by 4 bases and 4 bases, with 14 bases remaining between them. Germline CDR1 LNHNV, CDR2 YYDKDF (reference sequence).

The V and J genes are TRBV27 and TRBJ2-7, with TRBD1 as a possible D gene (6 bases). This CDR3 spans 15 amino acids. Trimming shortened V by 6 bases and J by 2 bases, and 17 bases separated the two germline ends. CDR1 MNHEY and CDR2 SMNVEV come from the germline V gene (reference sequence). For the CDR3, the DNA is TGTGCCAGCAGATTGAACAGGGCGATTGCCTACGAGCAGTACTTC. Translation: CASRLNRAIAYEQYF.

The CDR3 DNA is TGTGCCTGGCGGACCGACTCCTACGAGCAGTACTTC. Translated, it gives CAWRTDSYEQYF. The V gene is TRBV30, the J gene TRBJ2-7, with unresolved D. Trimming shortened V by 5 bases and J by 0 bases, and 8 bases separated the two germline ends. Germline values: CDR1 GTSNPN, CDR2 SVGIG (reference sequence). This CDR3 contains 12 residues.

CDR3 nucleotides: TGTGCCAGCGGGCTAGCGGGGGGCCTTGAGCAGTTCTTC. Translating it yields CASGLAGGLEQFF. The chain uses TRBV11-2 and TRBJ2-1; 11 bases are a match to TRBD2. CDR1 and CDR2 (germline): SGHAT, FQNNGV. There are 13 residues in the CDR3. V lost 8 bases to trimming and J lost 9 bases; unmatched junction nucleotides: 6.

CDR3 nucleotides: TGTGCCAGCACCATGACAGGGCTCGAAGGCTACACCTTC. Its translation: CASTMTGLEGYTF. This sequence joins TRBV11-2 and TRBJ1-2; TRBD1 matches 7 bases. This CDR3 is 13 amino acids long. V was pared by 7 bases and J by 8 bases, with 10 bases of the junction left unmatched. Germline assignment: CDR1 SGHAT and CDR2 FQNNGV.

The gene calls are TRBV7-8 and TRBJ1-2; D gene uncertain. Germline V lookup: CDR1 SGHVS, CDR2 FQNEAQ. The CDR3 has 14 amino acids. V lost 5 bases and J lost 5, with 15 bases in between. The CDR3 loop reads CASSREYREYGYTF. The CDR3 nucleotides are TGTGCCAGCAGCCGGGAATATCGGGAATATGGCTACACCTTC.

This chain joins TRBV6-4 and TRBJ1-1; perhaps TRBD1 as D (5 bases). Trimming pared 2 bases from V and 0 bases from J, leaving 13 bases between. Germline loops: CDR1 MRHNA, CDR2 SNTAGT. CDR3 length: 16 amino acids. The CDR3 coding sequence is TGTGCCAGCAGTGACCCCTACAGGCGGATGAACACTGAAGCTTTCTTT. Its protein is CASSDPYRRMNTEAFF.

The chain employs TRBV7-9 and TRBJ2-1; D is perhaps TRBD1 (5 bases). The germline V gene has CDR1 SEHNR and CDR2 FQNEAQ (reference sequence). Deletions cut 7 bases from V and 8 bases from J, with 21 bases between. This CDR3 is built from 15 residues. CDR3 nucleotide sequence: TGTGCCAGCACCTCAATGGCAGGGATCTGGGATGAGCAGTTCTTC. Its protein product is CASTSMAGIWDEQFF.

The rearrangement joins TRBV5-4 to TRBJ2-5; 7 nucleotides align to TRBD1. The CDR3 has 14 amino acids. V lost 6 bases, J lost 4 bases, and 9 bases stayed unmatched. Germline CDR1 SGHNT, CDR2 YYREEE (reference sequence). The CDR3 protein is CASTSGTALETQYF. Here the CDR3 DNA reads TGTGCCAGCACCTCCGGGACAGCCCTAGAGACCCAGTACTTC.

This clone was picked up a small number of times. The rearrangement joins TRBV19 to TRBJ2-7; D is unclear. Germline V lookup: CDR1 LNHDA, CDR2 SQIVND (reference sequence). CDR3 size: 14 residues. Between the trimmed V and J ends, which lost 6 bases and 7 bases, there was a span of 19 bases. The CDR3 bases are TGTGCCAGTAGCTCTTCCGCCCTGGCCAAGGAGCAGTACTTC. It codes for CASSSSALAKEQYF.

The chain has TRBV19 and TRBJ1-4; no firm D call. V lost 5 bases and J 8 bases, leaving 18 bases between the germline ends. This CDR3 has 15 amino acids. Germline CDR1 is LNHDA and CDR2 is SQIVND (reference sequence). This CDR3 reads CASSEMAGLREKLFF. CDR3 DNA: TGTGCCAGTAGTGAAATGGCGGGCTTAAGGGAAAAACTGTTTTTT.

The J gene is TRBJ2-2, the V gene TRBV30, with TRBD2 matching over 7 bases. In germline, CDR1 is GTSNPN, CDR2 SVGIG (reference sequence). The CDR3 has 14 residues. Trimming took 3 bases from V and 7 from J; bases not matched to a gene: 8. The CDR3 DNA is TGTGCCTGGAGGTCGCAGCGGGGTTACGGGGAGCTGTTTTTT. This translates into CAWRSQRGYGELFF.

The V gene is TRBV7-2, the J gene TRBJ2-7, with 12 bases fitting TRBD2. Judging by the DNA end, TRBJ2-5 fits better; the J call may be wrong. The CDR3 totals 17 residues. Germline V gene data show CDR1 as SGHTA and CDR2 as FQGNSA. The CDR3 spells CASSSPFPSGGAETQYF. The CDR3 DNA reads as TGTGCCAGCAGCTCTCCCTTTCCTAGCGGGGGGGCTGAGACCCAGTACTTC.

The chain uses TRBV21-1 and TRBJ2-1; no DNA check was done on the table's D call, TRBD1. TRBV21-1 is termed a pseudogene. The CDR3 runs to 16 residues. The CDR3 DNA reads TGTGCCAGCAGCAGGCAGGCTAATAGCTCCTACAATGAGCAGTTCTTC. Translation: CASSRQANSSYNEQFF.

The gene calls are TRBV19 and TRBJ1-2; D is ambiguous. Trimming shortened V by 5 bases and J by 8 bases, and 18 bases separated the two germline ends. The germline V gene has CDR1 LNHDA and CDR2 SQIVND (reference sequence). The CDR3 covers 14 residues. CDR3 in amino acids: CASSAPQVIRGYTF. CDR3 coding DNA: TGTGCCAGTAGTGCCCCTCAGGTAATCCGCGGCTACACCTTC. The whole variable domain, filled in from reference TRBV19 and TRBJ1-2, reads DGGITQSPKYLFRKEGQNVTLSCEQNLNHDAMYWYRQDPGQGLRLIYYSQIVNDFQKGDIAEGYSVSREKKESFPLTVTSAQKNPTAFYLCASSAPQVIRGYTFGSGTRLTVV.

The chain has TRBV19 and TRBJ1-1, with 7 bases matching TRBD1. With 4 bases clipped from V and 5 bases from J, the junction kept 4 bases outside the gene matches. CDR1 and CDR2 from the germline V gene are LNHDA and SQIVND (reference sequence). The CDR3 is made up of 13 amino acids. The CDR3 DNA sequence: TGTGCCAGTAGTACCCGACAGGGAACTGAAGCTTTCTTT. Amino acids: CASSTRQGTEAFF.

The rearrangement uses TRBV5-4 and TRBJ1-1; D might be TRBD1 (6 bases). The V and J ends lost 4 bases and 5 bases respectively, with 18 bases between them. Looked up from germline, CDR1 is SGHNT and CDR2 is YYREEE (reference sequence). The CDR3 runs to 15 residues. The CDR3 DNA reads TGTGCCAGCAGCAGGGTCCAGGGGAGTGAAACTGAAGCTTTCTTT. Protein sequence: CASSRVQGSETEAFF.

This clone was seen more than once but under ten times. The chain combines TRBV6-1 with TRBJ2-5, with a tentative D call TRBD1 (5 bases). Deletions cut 4 bases from V and 1 base from J, with 7 bases between. The CDR3 sequence is 13 residues long. The germline gives CDR1 MNHNS, CDR2 SASEGT. DNA for the CDR3: TGTGCCAGCAGTGGGACACCCCAAGAGACCCAGTACTTC. Translating it yields CASSGTPQETQYF.

The J gene is TRBJ1-2, the V gene TRBV28; D is undetermined. This CDR3 region has 13 residues. Trimming took off 2 bases at V and 7 bases at J, with 11 bases between the two ends. Germline V gives CDR1 MDHEN, CDR2 SYDVKM. The DNA for the CDR3 is TGTGCCAGCAGTTTAGGGTCTTATAGTGGCTACACCTTC. Its protein product is CASSLGSYSGYTF.

This clone was counted a few times. The chain combines TRBV7-7 with TRBJ2-1; 8 bases line up with TRBD1. The CDR3 length is 13 residues. In germline, CDR1 is SSHAT, CDR2 FNYEAQ (reference sequence). Trimming cost V 5 bases and J 6 bases; bases outside gene matches: 3. CDR3 region: CASSTDRGNEQFF. The CDR3 DNA is TGTGCCAGCAGCACAGACAGGGGCAATGAGCAGTTCTTC.

This chain links TRBV30 with TRBJ1-3, with D hard to call. Germline V lookup: CDR1 GTSNPN, CDR2 SVGIG (reference sequence). This CDR3 has 12 residues. V was trimmed by 3 bases and J by 1 base, leaving 4 bases between them. The CDR3 loop is CAWRESGNTIYF. CDR3 bases: TGTGCCTGGAGGGAATCTGGAAACACCATATATTTT.

J is TRBJ1-5 and V is TRBV30; possibly TRBD1 for D (6 bases). The CDR3 covers 14 residues. Germline V CDR1 and CDR2: GTSNPN, SVGIG (reference sequence). The V and J ends lost 0 bases and 6 bases respectively, with 12 bases between them. As DNA, the CDR3 is TGTGCCTGGAGTGTACCAGGGGCTGGTCAGCCCCAGCATTTT. Amino acid sequence: CAWSVPGAGQPQHF.

This chain links TRBV6-6 with TRBJ1-5; D is undetermined. The ends were cut back, 5 bases at V and 5 bases at J, with 7 bases in the middle. Germline V gene lookup returns CDR1 MNHNY and CDR2 SVGAGI (reference sequence). The CDR3 is made up of 12 amino acids. In DNA form, the CDR3 reads TGTGCCAGCAGTCCCCCGGATCAGCCCCAGCATTTT. Protein: CASSPPDQPQHF.